This TCR beta chain was identified during a study of long-term antiretroviral therapy in people with HIV. Overall study context: Earliest sampling preceded the 2015 immediate-ART recommendation by about a decade.

The V and J ends lost 4 bases and 8 bases, in that order; junction bases with no gene match: 6. Germline values: CDR1 MNHNS, CDR2 SASEGT. The CDR3 runs 14 residues. Version v3.0 of the immunoSEQ assay ran at survey level. Only in-frame clones appear in the TCRdb table, and some are missing; sequencing was by immunoSEQ multiplex PCR. This table holds 11,000 to 15,000 clones, roughly 78% found once. Findings and limits, study-wide: Collection spanned 2004 to 2017; ART regimens may be less effective than current ones. Absence of data on ART adherence, viral resistance or therapy changes was noted.

From each donor, at least one pre-ART PBMC sample and at least two post-ART PBMC samples were obtained. This clone has a handful of counts. Its antigen is currently unknown. The chain is built from TRBV6-1 and TRBJ1-4, with 8 bases fitting TRBD1. Here the sequenced sample was unsorted PBMCs, taken 3.2 years before starting antiretroviral therapy. The sequence was obtained from a man in his forties with HIV. The CDR3 DNA is TGTGCCAGCAGTGCCCAAAGGACAGGGGAAAAACTGTTTTTT. Its protein is CASSAQRTGEKLFF.